What follows is one T cell receptor (beta chain) and its context. Trimming cost V 7 bases and J 6 bases, with 18 bases left between them. CDR1 is LNHDA, CDR2 SQIVND, per germline (reference sequence). The CDR3 totals 14 residues. The study ran its PCR with 60 Vbeta and 13 Jbeta primers. TCRdb's copy holds only in-frame clones and misses some; the assay was immunoSEQ multiplex PCR. The table includes 200,000 or so clones, around 75% detected once. The data were obtained in a study of cytomegalovirus exposure and HLA in healthy donors. The source of this sequence is a male donor in good health and CMV-seropositive. Sample: PBMCs. The chain joins TRBV19 to TRBJ1-1, with unresolved D. The CDR3 nucleotides read TGTGCCAGTAAGGAGTCGGGGAGAAGGGCTGAAGCTTTCTTT. Protein: CASKESGRRAEAFF. The variable domain in full, with the rest retrieved from reference TRBV19 and TRBJ1-1, is DGGITQSPKYLFRKEGQNVTLSCEQNLNHDAMYWYRQDPGQGLRLIYYSQIVNDFQKGDIAEGYSVSREKKESFPLTVTSAQKNPTAFYLCASKESGRRAEAFFGQGTRLTVV.